This entry lists 22 T cell receptor beta chains sequenced from one sample in a study of blood T cell repertoires in COVID-19. Generated by immunoSEQ multiplex PCR, the TCRdb table keeps only in-frame clones and is missing some. The sample consists of about 190,000 clones, 84% of them appearing once. Input material: peripheral blood. These receptors came from a woman aged 70-85 years with active or convalescent COVID-19.

The chain carries TRBV27 and TRBJ2-3; the match to TRBD2 covers 8 bases. J lost 0 bases, V lost 6 bases, and 14 bases had no gene match. There are 18 residues in the CDR3. CDR1 is MNHEY, CDR2 SMNVEV, per germline (reference sequence). Written as DNA, the CDR3 is TGTGCCAGCAGACCCCGGGGGGGGTTGCCAACTAGCACAGATACGCAGTATTTT. Protein product: CASRPRGGLPTSTDTQYF.

The chain combines TRBV7-9 with TRBJ2-5, with D perhaps matching TRBD2 (5 bases). The V and J ends lost 7 bases and 0 bases respectively, with 18 bases between them. The CDR3 is 16 amino acids. Germline V gene lookup returns CDR1 SEHNR and CDR2 FQNEAQ (reference sequence). CDR3 sequence: CASTLSFSEYQETQYF. The DNA of the CDR3 is TGTGCCAGCACCTTGTCGTTTAGCGAGTACCAAGAGACCCAGTACTTC.

V is TRBV5-1 and J is TRBJ2-7; 13 positions match TRBD2. This CDR3 has 14 amino acids. Germline V gene lookup returns CDR1 SGHRS and CDR2 YFSETQ. The ends lost 4 bases at V and 6 bases at J; junction bases unmatched: 4. For the CDR3, the DNA is TGCGCCAGCAGCCCCGGGACTAGCGGGATCGAGCAGTACTTC. Translated, it gives CASSPGTSGIEQYF.

V is TRBV3-1 (or the pseudogene TRBV3-2) and J is TRBJ1-2, with 8 nucleotides matching TRBD1. V shed 1 base, J shed 5 bases, and the junction held 3 bases outside the gene matches. Per germline, CDR1 LGHDT and CDR2 YNNKEL (reference sequence). The CDR3 loop spans 14 amino acids. The CDR3 protein is CASSQVQGAYGYTF. Written as DNA, the CDR3 is TGTGCCAGCAGCCAAGTCCAGGGGGCATATGGCTACACCTTC.

The J gene is TRBJ2-1, the V gene TRBV5-1, with 8 nucleotides matching TRBD2. Trimming at V came to 3 bases and at J to 6 bases, leaving 8 bases not matched to a gene. The germline V gene has CDR1 SGHRS and CDR2 YFSETQ. The CDR3 spans 15 residues. CDR3 sequence: CASSWTPGRANEQFF. The CDR3 DNA reads TGCGCCAGCAGCTGGACCCCCGGGAGGGCCAATGAGCAGTTCTTC. Full variable domain (outside the CDR3, taken from reference TRBV5-1 and TRBJ2-1): KAGVTQTPRYLIKTRGQQVTLSCSPISGHRSVSWYQQTPGQGLQFLFEYFSETQRNKGNFPGRFSGRQFSNSRSEMNVSTLELGDSALYLCASSWTPGRANEQFFGPGTRLTVL.

This chain joins TRBV6-5 and TRBJ1-5; 10 bases map to TRBD1. Trimming at V came to 6 bases and at J to 2 bases, leaving 4 bases not matched to a gene. This CDR3 region has 15 residues. Germline CDR1 is MNHEY and CDR2 is SVGAGI. The CDR3 protein is CASRGDRGGNQPQHF. CDR3 nucleotide sequence: TGTGCCAGCAGAGGGGACAGGGGCGGCAATCAGCCCCAGCATTTT.

With regard to this clone: This CDR3 is also generated by other DNA sequences in the sample. The chain has TRBV2 and TRBJ1-3; tentatively, D is TRBD1 (6 bases). Germline loops: CDR1 SNHLY, CDR2 FYNNEI. V was shortened by 4 bases and J by 0 bases, with 10 bases between the two germline ends. The CDR3 is 15 residues long. CDR3 loop: CASSGARGSGNTIYF. The CDR3, as DNA: TGTGCCAGCAGTGGTGCCAGGGGCTCTGGAAACACCATATATTTT.

As concerns this clone: A read error is possible here, since a much larger clone lies one base away. The rearrangement joins TRBV7-6 to TRBJ2-5; D gene unclear. Germline V gene lookup returns CDR1 SGHVS and CDR2 FNYEAQ. This CDR3 spans 12 amino acids. Between the trimmed V and J ends, which lost 4 bases and 0 bases, there was a span of 3 bases. CDR3 residues: CASSSYQETQYF. CDR3 bases: TGTGCCAGCAGCTCGTACCAAGAGACCCAGTACTTC.

A single count supports this clone. The gene calls are TRBV3-1 (or the pseudogene TRBV3-2) and TRBJ1-1; D remains unclear. Germline V gene data show CDR1 as LGHDT and CDR2 as YNNKEL (reference sequence). The germline V and J ends were trimmed by 6 bases and 5 bases, with 19 bases remaining between them. The CDR3 sequence is 15 residues long. For the CDR3, the DNA is TGTGCCAGCAGACCTATAGACTTCGTCGGTACTGAAGCTTTCTTT. It is translated as CASRPIDFVGTEAFF.

This clone occurred a few times. This chain joins TRBV7-3 and TRBJ2-1; 10 nucleotides agree with TRBD1. V trimming: 5 bases; J trimming: 0 bases; junction bases outside the gene matches: 4. Germline V lookup: CDR1 SGHTA, CDR2 FQGTGA. The CDR3 is made up of 16 amino acids. The CDR3 DNA reads as TGTGCCAGCAGCCCTAGGGACAGGGGCTCCTACAATGAGCAGTTCTTC. Its translation: CASSPRDRGSYNEQFF.

The V and J genes are TRBV9 and TRBJ2-7; D is possibly TRBD1 (8 bases). Per germline, CDR1 SGDLS and CDR2 YYNGEE. The CDR3 has 16 residues. Trimming took 0 bases from V and 2 from J, leaving 15 bases between them. CDR3 DNA sequence: TGTGCCAGCAGCGTAGCCGATACAGGGGGGGCCTACGAGCAGTACTTC. It is translated as CASSVADTGGAYEQYF.

This chain links TRBV10-1 with TRBJ1-3; no clear D gene. The CDR3 totals 11 residues. Trimming removed 7 bases at V and 10 bases at J, with 11 bases between. Per germline, CDR1 WNHNN and CDR2 SYGVQD (reference sequence). CDR3 in DNA: TGCGCCAGCATACCCGTCCGGACCATATATTTT. Protein sequence: CASIPVRTIYF.

The chain uses TRBV4-1 and TRBJ2-4; no firm D call. The V end lost 6 bases, the J end lost 11 bases, and 20 bases lay between the germline ends. There are 14 residues in the CDR3. Looked up from germline, CDR1 is MGHRA and CDR2 is YSYEKL. CDR3 sequence reads: CASSLGTLTTFQYF. The CDR3 coding sequence is TGCGCCAGCAGTCTCGGAACGCTCACTACATTTCAGTACTTC.

The V call is TRBV19, the J call TRBJ2-2; tentatively, D is TRBD1 (7 bases). This CDR3 has 16 amino acids. V lost 1 base to trimming and J lost 3 bases, with 12 bases between them. Germline-derived CDR1 and CDR2 are LNHDA and SQIVND (reference sequence). As DNA, the CDR3 is TGTGCCAGTAGTATAGGGGCAGGGGGGTACACCGGGGAGCTGTTTTTT. Its protein product is CASSIGAGGYTGELFF.

The J gene is TRBJ2-3, the V gene TRBV21-1; the table assigns TRBD1, which was not confirmed against the DNA. TRBV21-1 is a listed pseudogene. CDR3 length equals 14 residues. The chain's CDR3 is CASSKVDNSDTQYF. The CDR3 nucleotides are TGTGCCAGCAGCAAAGTGGACAATTCAGATACGCAGTATTTT.

The chain couples TRBV5-5 to TRBJ2-3; 10 bases agree with TRBD2. CDR1 and CDR2 (germline): SGHKS, YYEKEE (reference sequence). The CDR3 consists of 15 residues. With V trimmed by 4 bases and J by 4 bases, 6 bases remained unmatched. The CDR3 DNA is TGTGCCAGCAGCCTGAGGCTAGCGGGAGCAGATACGCAGTATTTT. Its translation is CASSLRLAGADTQYF.

This sequence joins TRBV15 and TRBJ2-3; 8 nucleotides align to TRBD1. V gave up 3 bases and J gave up 3 bases; unmatched junction bases: 5. Germline loops: CDR1 LNHNV, CDR2 YYDKDF (reference sequence). The CDR3 contains 15 residues. The CDR3 loop reads CATSRERQGTDTQYF. In nucleotides, the CDR3 is TGTGCCACCAGCAGGGAAAGACAGGGGACAGATACGCAGTATTTT.

The chain links TRBV3-1 (or the pseudogene TRBV3-2) to TRBJ2-2, with D possibly TRBD2 on 6 matching bases. Trimming cost V 4 bases and J 8 bases, with 14 bases left between them. CDR3 size: 14 residues. Germline V lookup: CDR1 LGHDT, CDR2 YNNKEL (reference sequence). CDR3: CASSLPEAGGELFF. CDR3 in DNA: TGTGCCAGCAGCCTACCCGAGGCGGGGGGGGAGCTGTTTTTT.

This rearrangement joins TRBV2 to TRBJ2-1; 9 nucleotides agree with TRBD2. The V gene's germline CDR1 is SNHLY and CDR2 FYNNEI. The CDR3 length is 15 residues. The V gene end was trimmed by 2 bases and the J gene end by 3 bases; junction bases not matched to a gene: 2. The CDR3 bases are TGTGCCAGCAGTGAACCGACTAGCGGCTACAATGAGCAGTTCTTC. Translated, it gives CASSEPTSGYNEQFF.

J is TRBJ2-2 and V is TRBV6-6; 10 positions agree with TRBD2. The CDR3 loop spans 16 amino acids. V trimming: 2 bases; J trimming: 6 bases; junction bases outside the gene matches: 6. Germline loops: CDR1 MNHNY, CDR2 SVGAGI (reference sequence). CDR3 residues: CASSYGGLAGAGELFF. For the CDR3, the DNA is TGTGCCAGCAGTTACGGAGGTCTAGCGGGAGCCGGGGAGCTGTTTTTT.

The chain recombines TRBV5-1 with TRBJ2-2; TRBD1 matches 10 bases. V was clipped by 4 bases and J by 2 bases; unmatched bases: 5. The length of the CDR3 is 16 residues. In germline, CDR1 is SGHRS, CDR2 YFSETQ. CDR3 nucleotide sequence: TGCGCCAGCAGCCCTCGGGACAGGGGTAACACCGGGGAGCTGTTTTTT. It yields the protein CASSPRDRGNTGELFF.

The CDR3 region has the DNA TGTGCCAGCAGCGAGGACTCGGGACTAGCGGGAGTAGATACGCAGTATTTT. This sequence encodes CASSEDSGLAGVDTQYF. J is TRBJ2-3 and V is TRBV9; 14 bases are a match to TRBD2. Trimming removed 3 bases from V and 5 bases from J; junction bases left unmatched: 8. Germline V gene lookup returns CDR1 SGDLS and CDR2 YYNGEE. The CDR3 is 17 residues long.